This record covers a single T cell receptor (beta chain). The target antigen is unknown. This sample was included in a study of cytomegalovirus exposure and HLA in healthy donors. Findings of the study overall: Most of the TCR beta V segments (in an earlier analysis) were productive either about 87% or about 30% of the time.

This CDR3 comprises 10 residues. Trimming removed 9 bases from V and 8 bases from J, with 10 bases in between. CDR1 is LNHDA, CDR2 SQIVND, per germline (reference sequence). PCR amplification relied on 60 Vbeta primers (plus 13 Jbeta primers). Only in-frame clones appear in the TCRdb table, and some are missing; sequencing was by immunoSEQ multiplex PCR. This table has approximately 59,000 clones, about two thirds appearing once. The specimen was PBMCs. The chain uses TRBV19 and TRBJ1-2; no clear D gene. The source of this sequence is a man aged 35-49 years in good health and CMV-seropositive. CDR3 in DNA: TGTGCCAGCCACGGGGAGGGCTACACCTTC. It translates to CASHGEGYTF.